The entry that follows covers one TCR beta chain sequence. This entry comes from a study of cytomegalovirus exposure and HLA in healthy donors. Study summary: Early released data had roughly 81 million unique TCRs, all coming from HLA-typed donors.

Use of 60 Vbeta and 13 Jbeta primers characterized the PCR. Assay used: immunoSEQ multiplex PCR; TCRdb lists only in-frame clones, some missing. The table shows 90,000 to 130,000 clones, with roughly 70% occurring only once. CDR1 is MDHEN and CDR2 is SYDVKM in the germline V gene. The CDR3 contains 19 residues. J gave up 3 bases and V 5 bases, and 14 bases lay outside the gene matches. J is TRBJ1-3 and V is TRBV28, with 12 bases fitting TRBD1. The sequencing input was PBMCs. This receptor was taken from a man aged 30 to 45 in good health and CMV-seropositive. CDR3 in amino acids: CASSPIRDRGRFRGNTIYF. In DNA form, the CDR3 reads TGTGCCAGCAGTCCGATTCGGGACAGGGGGCGCTTCCGTGGAAACACCATATATTTT.